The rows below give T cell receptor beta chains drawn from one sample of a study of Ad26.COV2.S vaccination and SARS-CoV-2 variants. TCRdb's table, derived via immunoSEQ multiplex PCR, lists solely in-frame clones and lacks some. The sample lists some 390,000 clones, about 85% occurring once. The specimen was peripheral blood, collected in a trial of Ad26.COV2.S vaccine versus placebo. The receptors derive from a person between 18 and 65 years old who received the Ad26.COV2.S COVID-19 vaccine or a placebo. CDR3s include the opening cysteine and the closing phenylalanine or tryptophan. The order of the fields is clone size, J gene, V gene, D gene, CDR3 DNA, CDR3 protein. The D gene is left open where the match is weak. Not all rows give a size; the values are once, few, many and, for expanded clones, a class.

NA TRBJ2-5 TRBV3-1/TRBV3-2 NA TGTGCCAGCAGACGCACCCCTGAGGGGCCAGAGACCCAGTACTTC CASRRTPEGPETQYF
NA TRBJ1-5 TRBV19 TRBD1 TGTGCCAGTAGTACAGGGGGCGGTCAGCCCCAGCATTTT CASSTGGGQPQHF
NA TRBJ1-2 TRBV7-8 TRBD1 TGTGCCAGCAGCGTCAACAGGGGCATGCACTATGGCTACACCTTC CASSVNRGMHYGYTF
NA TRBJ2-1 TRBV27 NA TGTGCCAGCAGCCCTCGGGACTCCGCGTCGCTTGAGCAGTTCTTC CASSPRDSASLEQFF
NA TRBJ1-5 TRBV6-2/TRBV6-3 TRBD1 TGTGCCAGCAGCTTGACAGGGGTCCATCAGCCCCAGCATTTT CASSLTGVHQPQHF
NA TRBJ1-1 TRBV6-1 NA TGTGCCAGCAGTGAAGTGGGGGAGGGAGGGGCTTTCTTT CASSEVGEGGAFF
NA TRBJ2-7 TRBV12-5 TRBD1 TGTGCTAGTGGTTTGGTAATCGGGACAGGGGGCTACGAGCAGTACTTC CASGLVIGTGGYEQYF
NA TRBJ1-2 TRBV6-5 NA TGTGCCAGCAGGGCGGAGAAATCGGTCTATGGCTACACCTTC CASRAEKSVYGYTF
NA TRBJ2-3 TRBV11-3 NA TGTGCCAGCAAGGAGCCCAGCACAGATACGCAGTATTTT CASKEPSTDTQYF
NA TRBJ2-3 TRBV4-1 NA TGCGCCAGCAGCCAAGTTGGGGGAGATACGCAGTATTTT CASSQVGGDTQYF
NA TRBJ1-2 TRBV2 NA TGTGCCAGCAGGGGGACCTATGGCTACACCTTC CASRGTYGYTF
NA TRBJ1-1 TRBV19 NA TGTGCCAGTAGTAAAACGACCGCCATGAACACTGAAGCTTTCTTT CASSKTTAMNTEAFF
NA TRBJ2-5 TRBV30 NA TGTGCCTGGAGTGTACCAGGCGGAGAGACCCAGTACTTC CAWSVPGGETQYF
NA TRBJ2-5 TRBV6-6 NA TGTGCCAGCAGTTACGGTGGGGCCCCCGGCCAAGAGACCCAGTACTTC CASSYGGAPGQETQYF
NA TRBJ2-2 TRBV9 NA TGTGCCAGCAGCAGCCCCAGGGGCCGGGGGGAGCTGTTTTTT CASSSPRGRGELFF
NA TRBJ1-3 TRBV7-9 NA TGTGCCAGCAGCTCCACGAAACTTGACTCTGGAAACACCATATATTTT CASSSTKLDSGNTIYF
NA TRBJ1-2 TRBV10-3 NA TGTGCCATCAGTGAGTCTGGTCGCGGATTTTATGGCTACACCTTC CAISESGRGFYGYTF
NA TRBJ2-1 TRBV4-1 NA TGCGCCAGCAGCCAAGATCGGCGGCGGGGGCTCCCCTTCAATGAGCAGTTCTTC CASSQDRRRGLPFNEQFF
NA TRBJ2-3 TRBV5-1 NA TGCGCCAGCAGCTCGTACTCTAGCGGCACAGATACGCAGTATTTT CASSSYSSGTDTQYF
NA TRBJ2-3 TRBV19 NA TGTGCCAGTAGTATAGCTCGGGGCACAGATACGCAGTATTTT CASSIARGTDTQYF
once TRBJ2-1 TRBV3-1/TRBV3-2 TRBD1 TGTGCCAGCAGCCCCGTAGTTTTCCCGGGACAGGCACGGGATGAGCAGTTCTTC CASSPVVFPGQARDEQFF
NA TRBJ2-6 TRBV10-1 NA TGCGCCAGCAGTCCCGGGACGCTCCTCGGTGGGGCCAACGTCCTGACTTTC CASSPGTLLGGANVLTF
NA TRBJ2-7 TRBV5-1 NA TGCGCCAGCAGCTTGGACATGAATAACGAGCAGTACTTC CASSLDMNNEQYF
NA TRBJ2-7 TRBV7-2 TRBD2 TGTGCCAGCAGCTCTCCGGGACTAGCGATCTACGAGCAGTACTTC CASSSPGLAIYEQYF
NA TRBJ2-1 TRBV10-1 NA TGCGCCAGCAGTGACGATAGGACAGACAATGAGCAGTTCTTC CASSDDRTDNEQFF
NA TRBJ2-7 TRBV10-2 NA TGCGCCAGCAGTGTTCAGAACTACGAGCAGTACTTC CASSVQNYEQYF
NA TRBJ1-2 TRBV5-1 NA TGCGCCAGCAGCGCGGACCTCGGGACAAACTATGGCTACACCTTC CASSADLGTNYGYTF
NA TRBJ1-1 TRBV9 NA TGTGCCAGCAGCGTAGCTACGAGGGATCCTGAAGCTTTCTTT CASSVATRDPEAFF
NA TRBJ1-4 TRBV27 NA TGTGCCAGCAGCGATCGGGGGAGGGCTAATGAAAAACTGTTTTTT CASSDRGRANEKLFF
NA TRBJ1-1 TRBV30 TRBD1 TGTGCCTGGCGCCGTAAACAGGGGATTGCCACTGAAGCTTTCTTT CAWRRKQGIATEAFF
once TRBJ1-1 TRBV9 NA TGTGCCAGCAGCGTTTCAGGGGCAGGGAACACTGAAGCTTTCTTT CASSVSGAGNTEAFF
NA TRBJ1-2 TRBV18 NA TGTGCCAGCTCACCATCAGTTTTATCTAACTATGGCTACACCTTC CASSPSVLSNYGYTF
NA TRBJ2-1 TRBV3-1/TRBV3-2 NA TGTGCCAGCAGCCAAGCGAGAGTCAGGGGCAATGAGCAGTTCTTC CASSQARVRGNEQFF
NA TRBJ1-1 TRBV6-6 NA TGTGCCAGCACTGGGGCGGGAAAAACTGAAGCTTTCTTT CASTGAGKTEAFF
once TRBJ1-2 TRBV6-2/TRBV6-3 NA TGTGCCAGCAGTTACTTGCAGGGGCCAGGTGGCTACACCTTC CASSYLQGPGGYTF
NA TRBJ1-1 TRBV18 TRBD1 TGTGCCAGCTCACCAGACAGGGGAGCTGGTACTGAAGCTTTCTTT CASSPDRGAGTEAFF
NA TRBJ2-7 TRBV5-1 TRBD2 TGCGCCAGCAGCTTATACGGGGGGTTATCCTACGAGCAGTACTTC CASSLYGGLSYEQYF
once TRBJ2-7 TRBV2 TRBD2 TGTGCCAGCGGACTAGCGCGGACCTACGAGCAGTACTTC CASGLARTYEQYF
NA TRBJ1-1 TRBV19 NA TGTGCCAGTATCATTGCAGGGACTGAAGCTTTCTTT CASIIAGTEAFF
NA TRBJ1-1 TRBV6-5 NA TGTGCCAGCAGACGAGAAAACAGGGTGGGGACTGAAGCTTTCTTT CASRRENRVGTEAFF
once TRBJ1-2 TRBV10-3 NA TGTGCCATCCGTTCCGGGGGATCTAACTATGGCTACACCTTC CAIRSGGSNYGYTF
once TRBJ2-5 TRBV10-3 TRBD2 TGTGCCATCAGGGATGGAAACAAGGGACTAGCGGGGGGGGTAGAGACCCAGTACTTC CAIRDGNKGLAGGVETQYF
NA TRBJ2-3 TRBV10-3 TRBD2 TGTGCCATCTCCAGCGGGGGGCCCACAGATACGCAGTATTTT CAISSGGPTDTQYF
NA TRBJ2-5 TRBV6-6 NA TGTGCCAGCAGTTACGAGGTTTACCAAGAGACCCAGTACTTC CASSYEVYQETQYF
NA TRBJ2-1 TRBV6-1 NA TGTGCCAGCAGTGACACCTACAATGAGCAGTTCTTC CASSDTYNEQFF
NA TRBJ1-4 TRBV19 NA TGTGCCAGTATGGGTAATCGGGCTAATGAAAAACTGTTTTTT CASMGNRANEKLFF
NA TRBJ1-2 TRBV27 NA TGTGCCAGCAGTCCCCGCGGAGGGGGAGACTATGGCTACACCTTC CASSPRGGGDYGYTF
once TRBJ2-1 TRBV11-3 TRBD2 TGTGCCAGCAGCTTAGAGGGGACTACCTCCTACAATGAGCAGTTCTTC CASSLEGTTSYNEQFF
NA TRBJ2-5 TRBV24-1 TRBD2 TGTGCCACCAGTGACAGCGGACTAGCGGGGGGTAGAGAGACCCAGTACTTC CATSDSGLAGGRETQYF